Below, 3 T cell receptor beta chains from the same sample are listed, as sequenced in a study of cytotoxic CD8 clonotypes in ibrutinib-treated CLL. Repertoires were generated with immunoSEQ multiplex PCR, while TCRdb's copy carries only in-frame clones and drops some. The table has over 200,000 clones, roughly 79% seen once. Sample: PBMCs, taken after 12 months of ibrutinib treatment. Every receptor here comes from a human donor with chronic lymphocytic leukemia.

The chain joins TRBV19 to TRBJ2-1; either TRBD1 or TRBD2 may fit D (5 bases each). Trimming removed 2 bases at V and 5 bases at J, with 13 bases between. The length of the CDR3 is 15 residues. The V gene's germline CDR1 is LNHDA and CDR2 SQIVND (reference sequence). The CDR3 loop reads CASSISGTPNNEQFF. The CDR3 DNA follows: TGTGCCAGTAGTATATCCGGGACCCCTAACAATGAGCAGTTCTTC.

V and J are TRBV2 and TRBJ1-5; perhaps TRBD1 as D (6 bases). Germline V gene data show CDR1 as SNHLY and CDR2 as FYNNEI. The CDR3 consists of 12 residues. The V gene lost 8 bases and the J gene lost 11 bases, with 16 bases spanning the gap. CDR3 region: CASSMRGGAQHF. In DNA form, the CDR3 reads TGTGCCAGCTCTATGAGAGGGGGGGCCCAGCATTTT.

The chain links TRBV7-2 to TRBJ1-5; D not certain. This CDR3 contains 13 residues. Trimming shortened V by 1 base and J by 5 bases, and 6 bases separated the two germline ends. Per the germline V gene, CDR1 is SGHTA and CDR2 is FQGNSA. CDR3 loop: CASSLDRYQPQHF. The CDR3 DNA follows: TGTGCCAGCAGCTTAGATCGATATCAGCCCCAGCATTTT.